This TCR beta chain was sequenced for a study of T-cell memory formation after mild COVID-19. CDR1 is SQVTM, CDR2 ANQGSEA, per germline. V was trimmed by 6 bases and J by 5 bases, leaving 14 bases between them. The CDR3 totals 12 residues. Notes on the study in general: Clones contracting over day 15 to 85 were CD4/CD8 balanced, with later expanders leaning CD4+.

A few counts support this clonotype. Its antigen is undetermined. Libraries for TCRalpha and TCRbeta carried sample barcodes and unique molecular identifiers via 5'RACE. TCRdb passed the 5' RACE reads through MiXCR, listing each CDR3 protein once. The sample consists of some 410,000 distinct CDR3 sequences, about 25% of them appearing once. This TCR was recovered from an adult woman who had mild COVID-19 (a few samples of this study predate the infection). Cell type and time point are not known. The chain employs TRBV29-1 and TRBJ2-7; D is perhaps TRBD2 (5 bases). Sequencing input: PBMCs or a T cell subset sorted from them (not recorded which). CDR3 loop: CSVRQEGHEQYF. CDR3 in DNA: TGCAGCGTCCGCCAAGAGGGCCACGAGCAGTACTTC.